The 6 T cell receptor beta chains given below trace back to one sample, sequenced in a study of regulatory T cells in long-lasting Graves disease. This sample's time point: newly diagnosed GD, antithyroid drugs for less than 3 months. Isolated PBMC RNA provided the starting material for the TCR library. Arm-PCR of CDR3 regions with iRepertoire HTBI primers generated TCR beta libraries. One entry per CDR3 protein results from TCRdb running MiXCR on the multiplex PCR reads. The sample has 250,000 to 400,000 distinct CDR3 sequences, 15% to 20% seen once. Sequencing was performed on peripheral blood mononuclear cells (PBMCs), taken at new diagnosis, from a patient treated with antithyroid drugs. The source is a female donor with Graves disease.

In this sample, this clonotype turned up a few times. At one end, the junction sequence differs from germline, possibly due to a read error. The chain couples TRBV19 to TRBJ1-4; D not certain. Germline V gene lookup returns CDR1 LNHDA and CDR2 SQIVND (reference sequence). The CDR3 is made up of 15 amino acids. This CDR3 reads CASSTSDTTDEKLFF. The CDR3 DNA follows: TGTGCCAGCTCTACCTCTGATACAACTGATGAAAAACTGTTTTTT.

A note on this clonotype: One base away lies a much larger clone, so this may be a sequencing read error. Here the CDR3 DNA reads TGCAATGCCCACGGACTAGCGGGAAACTCCTACAATGAGCAGTTCTTC. Translation gives CNAHGLAGNSYNEQFF. V is TRBV20-1 and J is TRBJ2-1, with 12 bases identical to TRBD2. The CDR3 totals 16 residues. From germline, CDR1 is DFQATT and CDR2 SNEGSKA (reference sequence).

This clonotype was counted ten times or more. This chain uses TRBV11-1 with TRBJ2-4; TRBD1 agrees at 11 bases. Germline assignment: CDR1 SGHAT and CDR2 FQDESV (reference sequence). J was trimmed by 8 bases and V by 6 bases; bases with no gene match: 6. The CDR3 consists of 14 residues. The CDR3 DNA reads TGTGCCAGCAGTTGGACAGGGGGCGCGGACATTCAGTACTTC. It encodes CASSWTGGADIQYF.

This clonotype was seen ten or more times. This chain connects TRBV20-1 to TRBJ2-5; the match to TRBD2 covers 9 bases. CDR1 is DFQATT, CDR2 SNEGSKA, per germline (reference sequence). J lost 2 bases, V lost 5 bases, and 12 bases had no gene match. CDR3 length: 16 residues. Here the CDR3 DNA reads TGCAGTGCTCCCGGCCGACTAGCGGTGAGACAAGAGACCCAGTACTTC. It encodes CSAPGRLAVRQETQYF.

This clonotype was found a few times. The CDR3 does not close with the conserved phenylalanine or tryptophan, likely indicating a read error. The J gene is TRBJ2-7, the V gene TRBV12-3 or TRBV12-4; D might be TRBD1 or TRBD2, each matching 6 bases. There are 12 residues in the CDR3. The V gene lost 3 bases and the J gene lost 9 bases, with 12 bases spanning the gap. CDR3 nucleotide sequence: TGTGCCAGCAGTTTCGGGGGCTTAGGGCAGTACTCC. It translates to CASSFGGLGQYS.

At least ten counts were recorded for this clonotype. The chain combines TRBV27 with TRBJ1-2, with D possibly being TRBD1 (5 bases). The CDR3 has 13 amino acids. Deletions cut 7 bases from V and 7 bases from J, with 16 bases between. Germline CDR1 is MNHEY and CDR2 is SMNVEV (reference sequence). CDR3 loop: CASTHQGGSGYTF. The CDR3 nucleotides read TGTGCCAGCACGCATCAGGGAGGTAGTGGCTACACCTTC.